This TCR beta chain was sequenced for a study of cytomegalovirus exposure and HLA in healthy donors. The assay was immunoSEQ multiplex PCR, and TCRdb's table has in-frame clones only and misses some. The sample includes some 68,000 clones, 90% to 95% of them seen just once. The donors were part of the validation cohort, which consisted of under 150 subjects and was separate from the first cohort of 666 subjects. Study results and limitations: Cytomegalovirus association was listed for roughly 160 TCR beta chains. That first-cohort TCR clusters tended to co-occur in the 120 or so validation repertoires was found in a later analysis. Despite most TCR sequences being rare, some public TCRs occurred in many donors.

The CDR3 has 10 amino acids. V dropped 4 bases and J dropped 10 bases, with 5 bases sitting between them. Germline V gives CDR1 LGHNT, CDR2 FRNRAP. About this clone itself: Its target is not known.

The chain carries TRBV12-5 and TRBJ1-5; D uncertain. The source material was PBMCs. The clonotype comes from a young man in good health and CMV-seropositive. The CDR3 DNA is TGTGCTAGTGGTTCCCATCCCCAGCATTTT. Protein: CASGSHPQHF.